This T cell receptor beta chain was recorded in a study of blood T cell repertoires in COVID-19. As for the study in general: Sites in the United States, Italy and Spain provided acute and convalescent COVID-19 samples. In each case, the material was cDNA or gDNA derived from T cells, B-cell-depleted T cells, or PBMCs.

The CDR3 covers 14 residues. V gave up 3 bases and J gave up 7 bases; unmatched junction bases: 9. The germline CDR1 and CDR2 sequences are SGHRS and YFSETQ. The authors' processing: Nucleated cell counts were estimated from reference gene primer amplification. Clones were sequenced by immunoSEQ multiplex PCR, and TCRdb holds only the in-frame ones, with some missing. V and J calls and clone size come straight from that table; D and trimming were deduced from the DNA. This sample carries 340,000 or so clones, 83% of them seen once, and the ten largest clones take about 3%. Sequenced sample: peripheral blood. This clonotype was sampled from a young man with active or convalescent COVID-19. This chain joins TRBV5-1 and TRBJ1-2; TRBD1 agrees at 7 bases. The CDR3 reads CASSSPRQGGGYTF. As DNA, the CDR3 is TGCGCCAGCAGCTCACCGCGACAGGGCGGTGGCTACACCTTC.